Shown below are 2 T cell receptor beta chains from a single sample sequenced in a study of cytomegalovirus exposure and HLA in healthy donors. Amplification used 60 Vbeta primers and 13 Jbeta primers. Some clones are missing from TCRdb's copy, which holds only in-frame ones; the method was immunoSEQ multiplex PCR. The table records about 130,000 clones, 80% of them present only once. Sequenced material: PBMCs. The source of these receptors is a middle-aged man in good health and CMV-seronegative.

The rearrangement uses TRBV18 and TRBJ1-5; maybe TRBD1 (6 bases). The CDR3 runs 13 residues. The V end was cut by 3 bases, the J end by 10 bases, with 13 bases between. Germline V CDR1 and CDR2: KGHSH, LQKENI. CDR3 protein: CASSPGQGSPQHF. The DNA for the CDR3 is TGTGCCAGCTCACCGGGGCAGGGGAGCCCCCAGCATTTT.

This sequence joins TRBV19 and TRBJ2-1; D gene unclear. This CDR3 has 14 amino acids. Trimming shortened V by 4 bases and J by 0 bases, and 7 bases separated the two germline ends. Per the germline V gene, CDR1 is LNHDA and CDR2 is SQIVND (reference sequence). CDR3 protein: CASSTVSSYNEQFF. CDR3 coding DNA: TGTGCCAGTAGTACGGTAAGCTCCTACAATGAGCAGTTCTTC.